The rows below give T cell receptor beta chains drawn from one sample of a study of CD8 T cells in Susac syndrome. TCRdb recomputed calls from the immunoSEQ multiplex PCR reads with MiXCR, one row per CDR3 protein. The table lists about 80,000 distinct CDR3 sequences, around 96% of them singletons. Sequencing input: CD8+ T cells from PBMCs. The source is a human donor with Susac syndrome. Each CDR3 is given with its conserved first and last residue. The order of the fields is J gene, D gene, V gene, clone size, CDR3 protein, CDR3 DNA. The D gene is left open where the match is weak. The size of a clone is reported for some rows only, either as once, few or many, or as a class for expanded clones.

>TRBJ1-6|TRBD1|TRBV4-1|NA
CASSPKDRENSPLHF
TGCGCCAGCAGCCCAAAGGACAGGGAGAATTCACCCCTCCACTTT
>TRBJ2-1|TRBD2|TRBV7-9|NA
CASSLMGLAINNEQFF
TGTGCCAGCAGTCTTATGGGACTAGCGATTAACAATGAGCAGTTCTTC
>TRBJ2-3|TRBD1|TRBV7-9|once
CASSPAPAGTGTDTQYF
TGTGCCAGCAGTCCCGCGCCGGCCGGGACAGGAACAGATACGCAGTATTTT
>TRBJ2-2|TRBD1|TRBV12-3/TRBV12-4|NA
CASSFRQGISGLFF
TGTGCCAGCAGTTTTAGACAGGGTATCTCGGGGCTGTTTTTT
>TRBJ2-1|NA|TRBV29-1|NA
CSVFRNNEQFF
TGCAGCGTTTTCCGAAACAATGAGCAGTTCTTC
>TRBJ2-3|NA|TRBV14|once
CASSQPWQGRPDTQYF
TGTGCCAGCAGCCAACCGTGGCAGGGGAGGCCAGATACGCAGTATTTT
>TRBJ1-1|NA|TRBV7-9|NA
CASSRVAGTEAFF
TGTGCCAGCAGCCGGGTAGCCGGCACTGAAGCTTTCTTT
>TRBJ2-1|NA|TRBV24-1|NA
CATSDLSSEQFF
TGTGCCACCAGTGATTTGTCCAGTGAGCAGTTCTTC
>TRBJ2-3|TRBD2|TRBV29-1|NA
CSVESAGGPDTQYF
TGCAGCGTTGAGTCAGCGGGAGGCCCAGATACGCAGTATTTT
>TRBJ2-1|NA|TRBV29-1|NA
CSARPGNEQFF
TGCAGCGCCCGACCGGGGAATGAGCAGTTCTTC
>TRBJ2-4|NA|TRBV7-9|NA
CASSVSELAKNIQYF
TGTGCCAGCAGCGTAAGCGAACTAGCCAAAAACATTCAGTACTTC
>TRBJ2-1|NA|TRBV30|NA
CAWSVLPPEQFF
TGTGCCTGGAGTGTACTCCCCCCTGAGCAGTTCTTC
>TRBJ2-7|TRBD1|TRBV20-1|NA
CSATTGVRYEQYF
TGCAGTGCTACTACAGGGGTACGGTACGAGCAGTACTTC
>TRBJ1-5|NA|TRBV7-8|once
CASSLERGGNQPQHF
TGTGCCAGCAGCTTAGAAAGGGGAGGCAATCAGCCCCAGCATTTT
>TRBJ2-1|TRBD1|TRBV20-1|NA
CSGQGAYNEQFF
TGCAGCGGACAGGGGGCCTACAATGAGCAGTTCTTC
>TRBJ1-2|NA|TRBV2|NA
CASSEAPPTYYGYTF
TGTGCCAGCAGTGAAGCGCCCCCCACTTACTATGGCTACACCTTC
>TRBJ2-1|TRBD2|TRBV5-1|NA
CASSYIAGGALDEQFF
TGCGCCAGCAGCTATATAGCGGGAGGGGCTTTGGATGAGCAGTTCTTC
>TRBJ2-1|TRBD1|TRBV29-1|NA
CSVESDPGQGLTYNEQFF
TGCAGCGTTGAATCCGATCCGGGACAGGGATTGACCTACAATGAGCAGTTCTTC
>TRBJ2-7|NA|TRBV2|NA
CASSEPRGSYF
TGTGCCAGCAGTGAACCAAGGGGCTCGTACTTC
>TRBJ2-3|TRBD2|TRBV29-1|once
CSAVSGGAPLGTDTQYF
TGCAGCGCCGTGAGCGGGGGGGCTCCTCTCGGCACAGATACGCAGTATTTT
>TRBJ2-2|TRBD2|TRBV4-3|NA
CASSPGLLGTGELFF
TGCGCCAGCAGCCCGGGACTACTGGGAACCGGGGAGCTGTTTTTT
>TRBJ2-5|NA|TRBV11-2|NA
CASSLDGETQYF
TGTGCCAGCAGCTTGGACGGTGAGACCCAGTACTTC
>TRBJ2-7|TRBD2|TRBV6-2/TRBV6-3|once
CASSPGLAGEGSYEQYF
TGTGCCAGCAGTCCCGGACTAGCGGGAGAGGGCTCATACGAGCAGTACTTC
>TRBJ1-2|NA|TRBV5-5|once
CASSLFGGKGYTF
TGTGCCAGCAGCTTGTTCGGAGGGAAGGGCTACACCTTC
>TRBJ1-1|NA|TRBV5-6|NA
CASSPPGGGAFF
TGTGCCAGCAGCCCGCCGGGAGGGGGAGCTTTCTTT